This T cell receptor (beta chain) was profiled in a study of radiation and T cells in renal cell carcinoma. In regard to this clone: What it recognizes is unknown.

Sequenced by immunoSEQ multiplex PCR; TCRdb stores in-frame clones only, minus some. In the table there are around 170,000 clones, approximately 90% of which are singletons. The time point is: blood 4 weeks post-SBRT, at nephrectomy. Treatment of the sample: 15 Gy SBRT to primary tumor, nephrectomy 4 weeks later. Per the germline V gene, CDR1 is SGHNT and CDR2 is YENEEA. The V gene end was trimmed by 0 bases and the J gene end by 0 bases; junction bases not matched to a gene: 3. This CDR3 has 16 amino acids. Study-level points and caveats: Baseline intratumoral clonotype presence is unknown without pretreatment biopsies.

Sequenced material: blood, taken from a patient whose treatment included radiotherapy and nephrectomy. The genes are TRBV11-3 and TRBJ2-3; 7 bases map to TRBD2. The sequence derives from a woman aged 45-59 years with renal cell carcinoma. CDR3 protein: CASSLEGRGSTDTQYF. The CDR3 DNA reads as TGTGCCAGCAGCTTAGAGGGGCGGGGGAGCACAGATACGCAGTATTTT.